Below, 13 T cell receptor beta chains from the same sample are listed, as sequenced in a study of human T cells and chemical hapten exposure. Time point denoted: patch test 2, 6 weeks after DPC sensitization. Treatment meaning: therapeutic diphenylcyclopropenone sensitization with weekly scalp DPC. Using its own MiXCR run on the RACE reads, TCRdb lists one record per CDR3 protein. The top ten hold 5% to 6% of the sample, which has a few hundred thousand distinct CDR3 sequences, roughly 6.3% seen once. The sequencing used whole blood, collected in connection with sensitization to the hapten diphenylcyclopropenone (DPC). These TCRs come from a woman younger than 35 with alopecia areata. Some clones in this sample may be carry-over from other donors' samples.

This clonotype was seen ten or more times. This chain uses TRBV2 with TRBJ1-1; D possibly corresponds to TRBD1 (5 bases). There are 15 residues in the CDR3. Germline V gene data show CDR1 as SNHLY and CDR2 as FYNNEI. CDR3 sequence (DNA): TGTGTCCCTTTTGGGGGAGGTATTCGCGGGACTGAAGCTTTCTTT. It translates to CVPFGGGIRGTEAFF.

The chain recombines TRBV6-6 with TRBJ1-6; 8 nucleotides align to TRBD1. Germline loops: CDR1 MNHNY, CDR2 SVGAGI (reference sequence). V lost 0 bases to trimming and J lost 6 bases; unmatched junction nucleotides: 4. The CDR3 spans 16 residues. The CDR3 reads CASSYSGTGFNSPLHF. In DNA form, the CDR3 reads TGTGCCAGCAGTTACTCAGGGACAGGTTTTAATTCACCCCTCCACTTT.

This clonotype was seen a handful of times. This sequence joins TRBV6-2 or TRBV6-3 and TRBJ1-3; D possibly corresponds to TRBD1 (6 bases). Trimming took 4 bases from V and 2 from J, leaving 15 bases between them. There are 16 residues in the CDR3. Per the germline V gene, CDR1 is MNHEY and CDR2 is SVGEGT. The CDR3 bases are TGTGCCAGCAGTTCGGGCCACACAGGGACTGGAAACACCATATATTTT. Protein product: CASSSGHTGTGNTIYF.

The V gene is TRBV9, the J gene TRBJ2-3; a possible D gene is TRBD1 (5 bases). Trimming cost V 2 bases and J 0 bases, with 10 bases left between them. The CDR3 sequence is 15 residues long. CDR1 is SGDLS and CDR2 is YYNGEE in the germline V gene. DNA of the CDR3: TGTGCCAGCAGCGTTTCAGGGTTTAGCACAGATACGCAGTATTTT. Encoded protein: CASSVSGFSTDTQYF.

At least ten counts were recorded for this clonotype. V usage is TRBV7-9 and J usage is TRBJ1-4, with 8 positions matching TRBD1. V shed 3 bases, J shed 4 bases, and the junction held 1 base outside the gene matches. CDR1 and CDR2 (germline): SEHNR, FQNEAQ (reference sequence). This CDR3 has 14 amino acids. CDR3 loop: CASSLGQVNEKLFF. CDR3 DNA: TGTGCCAGCAGCTTGGGACAGGTTAATGAAAAACTGTTTTTT.

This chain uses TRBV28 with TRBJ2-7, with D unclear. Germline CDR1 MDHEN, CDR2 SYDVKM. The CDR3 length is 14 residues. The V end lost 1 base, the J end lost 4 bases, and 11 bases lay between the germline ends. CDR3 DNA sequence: TGTGCCAGCAGTTTATTTAACAGCATTTACGAGCAGTACTTC. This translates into CASSLFNSIYEQYF.

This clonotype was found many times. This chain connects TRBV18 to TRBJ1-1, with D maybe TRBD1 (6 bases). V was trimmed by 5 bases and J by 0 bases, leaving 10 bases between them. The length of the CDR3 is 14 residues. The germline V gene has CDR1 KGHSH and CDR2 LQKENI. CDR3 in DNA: TGTGCCAGCTCAGTGGGGGGCCTGAACACTGAAGCTTTCTTT. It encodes CASSVGGLNTEAFF.

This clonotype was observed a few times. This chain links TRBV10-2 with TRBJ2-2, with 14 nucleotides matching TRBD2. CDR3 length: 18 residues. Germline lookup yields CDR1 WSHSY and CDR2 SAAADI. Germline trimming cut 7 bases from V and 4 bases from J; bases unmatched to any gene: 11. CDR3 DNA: TGCGCCAGCACCCTTGGACTAGCGGGGGGTCCAGCCACCGGGGAGCTGTTTTTT. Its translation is CASTLGLAGGPATGELFF.

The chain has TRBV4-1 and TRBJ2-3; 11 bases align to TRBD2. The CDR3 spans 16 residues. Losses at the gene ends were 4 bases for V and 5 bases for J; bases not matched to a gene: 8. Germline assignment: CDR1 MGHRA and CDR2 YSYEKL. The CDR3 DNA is TGCGCCAGCAGCCGAACCGGGACTAGCGGCCGAGATACGCAGTATTTT. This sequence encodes CASSRTGTSGRDTQYF.

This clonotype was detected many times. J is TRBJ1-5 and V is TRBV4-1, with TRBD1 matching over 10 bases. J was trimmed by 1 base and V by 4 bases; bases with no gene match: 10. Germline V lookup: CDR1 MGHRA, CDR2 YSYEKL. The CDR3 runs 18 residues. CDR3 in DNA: TGCGCCAGCAGCCCATCCGGGACAGGGGTGTCGAGCAATCAGCCCCAGCATTTT. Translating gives CASSPSGTGVSSNQPQHF.

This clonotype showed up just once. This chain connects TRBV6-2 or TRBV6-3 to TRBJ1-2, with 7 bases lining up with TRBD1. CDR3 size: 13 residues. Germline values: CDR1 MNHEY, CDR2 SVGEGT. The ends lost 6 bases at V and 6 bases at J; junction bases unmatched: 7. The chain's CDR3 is CASSRTGDNGYTF. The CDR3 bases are TGTGCCAGCAGCCGGACAGGAGACAATGGCTACACCTTC.

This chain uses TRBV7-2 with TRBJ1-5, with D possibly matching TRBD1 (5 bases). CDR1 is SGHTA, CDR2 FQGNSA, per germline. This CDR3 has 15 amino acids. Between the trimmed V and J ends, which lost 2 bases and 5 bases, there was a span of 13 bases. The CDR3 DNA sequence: TGTGCCAGCAGCTTACGGGGGGGTCCTTATCAGCCCCAGCATTTT. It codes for CASSLRGGPYQPQHF.

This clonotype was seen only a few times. Here the CDR3 reads CASSYSTSGVEQFF. DNA for the CDR3: TGTGCCAGCAGTTACAGTACTAGCGGGGTTGAGCAGTTCTTC. The chain joins TRBV6-5 to TRBJ2-1, with TRBD2 matching 10 bases. Germline CDR1 and CDR2: MNHEY and SVGAGI. The length of the CDR3 is 14 residues. After removal of 2 bases from V and 9 bases from J, the junction contained 4 bases not matched to a gene.